What follows are 14 T cell receptor beta chains derived from one specimen sequenced in a study of blood T cell repertoires in COVID-19. Some clones are missing from TCRdb's copy, which holds only in-frame ones; the method was immunoSEQ multiplex PCR. The table includes about 270,000 clones, around 90% detected once. The sample consisted of PBMCs or T cells enriched from blood (not recorded which). The receptors come from a woman under 40 who had recovered from COVID-19.

The J gene is TRBJ1-5, the V gene TRBV19; 7 nucleotides line up with TRBD1. Germline V gene lookup returns CDR1 LNHDA and CDR2 SQIVND (reference sequence). The CDR3 is 15 residues long. J gave up 7 bases and V 3 bases, and 9 bases lay outside the gene matches. The DNA of the CDR3 is TGTGCCAGTAGTATTCATAGACAGGGTGGACAGCCCCAGCATTTT. This translates into CASSIHRQGGQPQHF.

Only one count was recorded for this clone. The rearrangement links TRBV7-7 to TRBJ1-6, with D perhaps TRBD1 (6 bases). Deletions cut 1 base from V and 7 bases from J, with 23 bases between. Germline CDR1 reads SSHAT; CDR2 reads FNYEAQ (reference sequence). The CDR3 is made up of 19 amino acids. CDR3 bases: TGTGCCAGCAGCTTAGGAAAGGGGGGGGCCGAGGTGTGGAATTCACCCCTCCACTTT. It yields the protein CASSLGKGGAEVWNSPLHF.

The rearrangement links TRBV11-3 to TRBJ1-2; 9 bases map to TRBD1. The CDR3 length is 15 residues. V was clipped by 3 bases and J by 8 bases; unmatched bases: 10. Germline V gene lookup returns CDR1 SGHNT and CDR2 YENEEA. The CDR3 here is CASSFAGGQGGGYTF. In nucleotides, the CDR3 is TGTGCCAGCAGCTTTGCCGGGGGACAGGGAGGAGGCTACACCTTC.

The chain has TRBV27 and TRBJ2-7; 7 bases are shared with TRBD1. Losses at the gene ends were 6 bases for V and 4 bases for J; bases not matched to a gene: 12. The CDR3 is made up of 15 amino acids. Per the germline V gene, CDR1 is MNHEY and CDR2 is SMNVEV (reference sequence). The CDR3 region is CASRPTPGQIYEQYF. The DNA of the CDR3 is TGTGCCAGCAGGCCGACTCCGGGACAGATATACGAGCAGTACTTC.

The gene calls are TRBV25-1 and TRBJ1-1; no clear D gene. V was cut by 1 base and J by 2 bases, with 8 bases left in between. This CDR3 is built from 14 residues. CDR1 is MGHDK, CDR2 SYGVNS, per germline. The CDR3 is CASSESVINTEAFF. The CDR3 region has the DNA TGTGCCAGCAGTGAATCGGTAATCAACACTGAAGCTTTCTTT.

The chain carries TRBV7-3 and TRBJ1-6, with 8 bases that match TRBD1. This CDR3 is built from 18 residues. CDR1 is SGHTA, CDR2 FQGTGA, per germline. The junction had 9 bases not matched to a gene; V was cut back by 5 bases and J by 0 bases. CDR3 region: CASSDSHRGSSYNSPLHF. The CDR3 coding sequence is TGTGCCAGCAGCGATTCGCACAGGGGGAGCTCCTATAATTCACCCCTCCACTTT.

The chain carries TRBV19 and TRBJ1-2; weak D call: TRBD1 (6 bases). The V gene's germline CDR1 is LNHDA and CDR2 SQIVND (reference sequence). The CDR3 loop spans 13 amino acids. V was shortened by 5 bases and J by 4 bases, with 11 bases between the two germline ends. CDR3 amino acids: CASSHDRIYGYTF. CDR3 DNA: TGTGCCAGTAGTCATGACAGGATCTATGGCTACACCTTC.

The chain employs TRBV27 and TRBJ2-5; the match to TRBD2 covers 7 bases. The CDR3 covers 14 residues. The V segment lost 5 bases and the J segment 5 bases; nucleotides outside the gene matches: 8. The germline gives CDR1 MNHEY, CDR2 SMNVEV (reference sequence). CDR3 region: CASSPTLAWETQYF. The CDR3 DNA reads TGTGCCAGCAGTCCAACACTAGCGTGGGAGACCCAGTACTTC.

The V and J genes are TRBV7-6 and TRBJ2-7; TRBD2 matches at 9 bases. Germline lookup yields CDR1 SGHVS and CDR2 FNYEAQ. There are 13 residues in the CDR3. J lost 4 bases, V lost 5 bases, and 3 bases had no gene match. The CDR3 bases are TGTGCCAGCAGCCTGAGCGGGGGGTACGAGCAGTACTTC. Protein: CASSLSGGYEQYF.

V and J are TRBV3-1 (or the pseudogene TRBV3-2) and TRBJ2-5, with 9 bases lining up with TRBD2. CDR3 length: 14 amino acids. Germline lookup yields CDR1 LGHDT and CDR2 YNNKEL (reference sequence). With 7 bases clipped from V and 5 bases from J, the junction kept 8 bases outside the gene matches. CDR3 in DNA: TGTGCCAGCATCCGTAGCGGGGGCCGGGAGACCCAGTACTTC. It is translated as CASIRSGGRETQYF.

The chain joins TRBV7-9 to TRBJ1-3; unclear D gene. The CDR3 consists of 16 residues. Germline CDR1 and CDR2: SEHNR and FQNEAQ (reference sequence). V lost 2 bases and J lost 0, with 11 bases in between. The CDR3 sequence: CASSLLELDSGNTIYF. For the CDR3, the DNA is TGTGCCAGCAGCTTATTGGAGCTGGACTCTGGAAACACCATATATTTT.

The V call is TRBV2, the J call TRBJ2-7, with 10 bases that match TRBD1. This CDR3 is 18 amino acids long. The trim removed 9 bases at V and 2 bases at J, leaving 19 bases unmatched. Germline V gene lookup returns CDR1 SNHLY and CDR2 FYNNEI. In DNA, the CDR3 is TGTGCCAGTGGATATTGGACAGGGGGACACCCGGGGGCCTACGAGCAGTACTTC. Encoded protein: CASGYWTGGHPGAYEQYF.

V usage is TRBV9 and J usage is TRBJ2-5; D perhaps matches TRBD1 (5 bases). The ends were cut back, 0 bases at V and 4 bases at J, with 13 bases in the middle. CDR1 is SGDLS, CDR2 YYNGEE, per germline. The CDR3 is made up of 15 amino acids. This chain's CDR3 is CASSVDIQARETQYF. The CDR3 bases are TGTGCCAGCAGCGTAGATATACAGGCTCGAGAGACCCAGTACTTC.

V usage is TRBV2 and J usage is TRBJ1-6; 9 bases are shared with TRBD1. Per the germline V gene, CDR1 is SNHLY and CDR2 is FYNNEI. This CDR3 comprises 15 residues. V was clipped by 5 bases and J by 7 bases; unmatched bases: 6. The CDR3 loop reads CASSKQGATNSPLHF. CDR3 sequence (DNA): TGTGCCAGCAGTAAACAGGGGGCTACGAATTCACCCCTCCACTTT.